This TCR beta chain derives from a study of identical twins. This clonotype was seen only a few times. Antigen unknown. Overall study results and limits: Models underestimated TCR alpha sharing (out-of-frame) in monozygotic twins. Out-of-frame alpha sequences shared by twins were enriched for low generation probability. Beta clonotypes that were abundant in cord blood contained fewer insertions, a pattern absent from memory repertoires. Excess sharing by twins proved weaker in beta out-of-frame sequences.

The V gene end was trimmed by 5 bases and the J gene end by 6 bases; junction bases not matched to a gene: 2. Germline V gene sequence: CDR1 SEHNR, CDR2 FQNEAQ (reference sequence). This CDR3 contains 12 residues. Each CDR3 protein gets one entry after TCRdb re-called the 5' RACE reads with MiXCR. Among 300,000 to 400,000 distinct CDR3 sequences listed, approximately 8.7% were seen once. Material: naive T cells sorted from blood. This TCR was sampled from a woman between 45 and 60 years old in good health. The chain is built from TRBV7-9 and TRBJ1-2; 8 bases line up with TRBD1. CDR3 residues: CASSMGQDGYTF. The CDR3, as DNA: TGTGCCAGCAGCATGGGACAGGATGGCTACACCTTC. Full variable domain (outside the CDR3, taken from reference TRBV7-9 and TRBJ1-2): DTGVSQNPRHKITKRGQNVTFRCDPISEHNRLYWYRQTLGQGPEFLTYFQNEAQLEKSRLLSDRFSAERPKGSFSTLEIQRTEQGDSAMYLCASSMGQDGYTFGSGTRLTVV.